These 27 T cell receptor beta chains were sequenced from one sample in a study of shared clonotypes between healthy human individuals. Data came from immunoSEQ multiplex PCR; TCRdb stores just in-frame clones and leaves some out. The table lists 600,000 to 750,000 clones, about two thirds of them singletons. The source material was memory CD4+ T cells sorted from blood. As for subset: CD45RA-negative fraction. These receptors came from a woman aged 30 to 39 in good health.

This clone was picked up one time. One junction end does not reproduce the germline sequence, and a read error may be involved. The chain joins TRBV9 to TRBJ2-5, with TRBD1 matching 11 bases. In germline, CDR1 is SGDLS, CDR2 YYNGEE. This CDR3 contains 14 residues. The CDR3 bases are TGTGCCAGCAGCGCGGACAGGGGGCAAGGGACCCAGTACTTC. Its translation: CASSADRGQGTQYF.

V gene TRBV11-3 combines with J gene TRBJ2-2; D is unclear. The CDR3 runs 14 residues. Germline-derived CDR1 and CDR2 are SGHNT and YENEEA. With 5 bases removed from V and 0 bases from J, the gap between germline ends came to 7 bases. CDR3 nucleotides: TGTGCCAGCAGCATCGGAACGAACACCGGGGAGCTGTTTTTT. It codes for CASSIGTNTGELFF.

In this sample, this clone turned up once. V gene TRBV9 combines with J gene TRBJ2-2; TRBD2 matches at 11 bases. The V and J ends lost 2 bases and 4 bases, in that order; junction bases with no gene match: 7. The germline V gene encodes CDR1 SGDLS and CDR2 YYNGEE. CDR3 length equals 17 residues. The CDR3 protein is CASSVFSGRGGTGELFF. In nucleotides, the CDR3 is TGTGCCAGCAGCGTCTTTAGCGGGAGGGGAGGCACCGGGGAGCTGTTTTTT.

This clone occurred a few times. V is TRBV28 and J is TRBJ2-7; TRBD2 agrees at 15 bases. Per germline, CDR1 MDHEN and CDR2 SYDVKM. V shed 8 bases and J 7 bases; nucleotides not matched to a gene: 6. The CDR3 is 14 residues long. The CDR3 DNA reads as TGTGCCAGCCGGACTAGCGGGAGGGCCCAGGAGCAGTACTTC. Its translation: CASRTSGRAQEQYF.

The chain carries TRBV10-3 and TRBJ2-7, with TRBD2 as a possible D gene (5 bases). Germline V gene sequence: CDR1 ENHRY, CDR2 SYGVKD. The CDR3 runs to 14 residues. V lost 3 bases and J 2 bases, leaving 11 bases between the germline ends. This CDR3 is CAISEEKGAYEQYF. In DNA, the CDR3 is TGTGCCATCAGTGAAGAGAAGGGAGCCTACGAGCAGTACTTC.

The chain links TRBV7-8 to TRBJ1-1; D unclear. This CDR3 is 13 amino acids long. Trimming cost V 3 bases and J 6 bases, with 11 bases left between them. In germline, CDR1 is SGHVS, CDR2 FQNEAQ. CDR3: CASSFRGIAEAFF. The CDR3 nucleotides read TGTGCCAGCAGCTTTCGGGGTATCGCTGAAGCTTTCTTT.

This rearrangement joins TRBV27 to TRBJ1-4; D is undetermined. CDR3 length equals 12 residues. CDR1 and CDR2 (germline): MNHEY, SMNVEV (reference sequence). Deletions cut 5 bases from V and 5 bases from J, with 6 bases between. This chain's CDR3 is CASSRENEKLFF. The CDR3 nucleotides are TGTGCCAGCAGTAGAGAGAATGAAAAACTGTTTTTT. The variable domain in full, completed from reference TRBV27 and TRBJ1-4, reads EAQVTQNPRYLITVTGKKLTVTCSQNMNHEYMSWYRQDPGLGLRQIYYSMNVEVTDKGDVPEGYKVSRKEKRNFPLILESPSPNQTSLYFCASSRENEKLFFGSGTQLSVL.

This clone was detected only once. The CDR3 DNA is TGTGCCAGCAGGCCGGGACTAGCGGGAGAGGGGCAGTACTTC. It codes for CASRPGLAGEGQYF. The chain carries TRBV28 and TRBJ2-7, with TRBD2 matching 14 bases. This CDR3 has 14 amino acids. The germline V gene encodes CDR1 MDHEN and CDR2 SYDVKM. After removal of 6 bases from V and 9 bases from J, the junction contained 7 bases not matched to a gene. The variable domain in full, completed from reference TRBV28 and TRBJ2-7, reads DVKVTQSSRYLVKRTGEKVFLECVQDMDHENMFWYRQDPGLGLRLIYFSYDVKMKEKGDIPEGYSVSREKKERFSLILESASTNQTSMYLCASRPGLAGEGQYFGPGTRLTVT.

The chain uses TRBV11-2 and TRBJ1-5; D is unresolved. This CDR3 contains 14 residues. The germline V gene encodes CDR1 SGHAT and CDR2 FQNNGV. V lost 0 bases and J 5 bases, leaving 8 bases between the germline ends. The CDR3 loop is CASSLDGGYQPQHF. The CDR3 coding sequence is TGTGCCAGCAGCTTAGATGGAGGCTATCAGCCCCAGCATTTT.

This clone appeared once. The CDR3 coding sequence is TGTGCCAGCAGCCAAACGGGACTAGCGGGAGAGGAGCAGTTCTTC. Its translation: CASSQTGLAGEEQFF. The chain is built from TRBV4-2 and TRBJ2-1; 14 bases align to TRBD2. CDR3 length: 15 residues. Germline lookup yields CDR1 LGHNA and CDR2 YNFKEQ. V gave up 2 bases and J gave up 10 bases; unmatched junction bases: 4.

The chain has TRBV19 and TRBJ2-3; TRBD2 aligns across 16 bases. V lost 5 bases to trimming and J lost 9 bases; unmatched junction nucleotides: 2. Germline CDR1 LNHDA, CDR2 SQIVND (reference sequence). The CDR3 is 14 amino acids. CDR3 in DNA: TGTGCCAGTAGTTCGGGACTAGCGGGAGGGACGCAGTATTTT. Protein sequence: CASSSGLAGGTQYF.

The chain couples TRBV6-5 to TRBJ2-4; D gene ambiguous. The CDR3 is made up of 16 amino acids. Germline V gene sequence: CDR1 MNHEY, CDR2 SVGAGI. V was trimmed by 0 bases and J by 0 bases, leaving 9 bases between them. As DNA, the CDR3 is TGTGCCAGCAGTTACTCGGCCACCTTAGCCAAAAACATTCAGTACTTC. This translates into CASSYSATLAKNIQYF.

V and J are TRBV7-2 and TRBJ2-3, with TRBD2 identical over 7 bases. The CDR3 runs 13 residues. CDR1 is SGHTA, CDR2 FQGNSA, per germline. Unmatched junction bases numbered 7, after V lost 5 bases and J lost 8 bases. This chain's CDR3 is CASSNQRDATQYF. The CDR3 DNA sequence: TGTGCCAGCAGCAACCAGCGGGATGCTACGCAGTATTTT. Full variable domain (remainder filled in from reference TRBV7-2 and TRBJ2-3): GAGVSQSPSNKVTEKGKDVELRCDPISGHTALYWYRQSLGQGLEFLIYFQGNSAPDKSGLPSDRFSAERTGGSVSTLTIQRTQQEDSAVYLCASSNQRDATQYFGPGTRLTVL.

This chain links TRBV5-1 with TRBJ2-3; D perhaps matches TRBD2 (6 bases). CDR3 size: 17 residues. Trimming left V 0 bases short and J 0 bases short, with 14 bases between. The V gene's germline CDR1 is SGHRS and CDR2 YFSETQ. CDR3 nucleotides: TGCGCCAGCAGCTTGGTGGAGGGGACGTCTAGCACAGATACGCAGTATTTT. It specifies CASSLVEGTSSTDTQYF.

This chain joins TRBV15 and TRBJ1-1; D is unresolved. V dropped 1 base and J dropped 5 bases, with 8 bases sitting between them. Per the germline V gene, CDR1 is LNHNV and CDR2 is YYDKDF (reference sequence). CDR3 length: 13 residues. The CDR3 bases are TGTGCCACCAGCAGAGTTTTGAGTACTGAAGCTTTCTTT. Protein: CATSRVLSTEAFF.

The genes are TRBV6-5 and TRBJ1-2; possible D gene TRBD1, 5 bases. The V gene's germline CDR1 is MNHEY and CDR2 SVGAGI. The germline V and J ends were trimmed by 0 bases and 8 bases, with 13 bases remaining between them. The CDR3 extends over 14 amino acids. For the CDR3, the DNA is TGTGCCAGCAGTTACTCCGGCAGGGCGGGGGGCTACACCTTC. Its protein product is CASSYSGRAGGYTF.

The CDR3 spells CASSPVAGQTRADTQYF. The CDR3 coding sequence is TGTGCCAGCTCACCAGTCGCGGGGCAGACGCGGGCAGATACGCAGTATTTT. This chain uses TRBV18 with TRBJ2-3, with a tentative D call TRBD2 (6 bases). Germline V gives CDR1 KGHSH, CDR2 LQKENI. V gave up 2 bases and J gave up 4 bases, with 19 bases separating them. The CDR3 consists of 17 residues.

V gene TRBV28 combines with J gene TRBJ2-7; D perhaps matches TRBD1 (6 bases). This CDR3 is built from 14 residues. V dropped 2 bases and J dropped 6 bases, with 14 bases sitting between them. Germline-derived CDR1 and CDR2 are MDHEN and SYDVKM. The CDR3 DNA follows: TGTGCCAGCAGTTTAGGGGGCCACACTACCGAGCAGTACTTC. Translation gives CASSLGGHTTEQYF.

This chain uses TRBV2 with TRBJ2-7, with TRBD2 matching over 11 bases. The length of the CDR3 is 16 residues. The V segment lost 7 bases and the J segment 0 bases; nucleotides outside the gene matches: 8. The germline CDR1 and CDR2 sequences are SNHLY and FYNNEI. The CDR3 DNA is TGTGCCAGCACCGAGACTAGCGGGACCCCCTCCTACGAGCAGTACTTC. Translating gives CASTETSGTPSYEQYF.

The chain joins TRBV9 to TRBJ1-2; a possible D gene is TRBD1 (5 bases). V lost 4 bases, J lost 5 bases, and 21 bases lay in between. Per the germline V gene, CDR1 is SGDLS and CDR2 is YYNGEE. This CDR3 region has 16 residues. The CDR3 sequence: CASSTNPGRQVYGYTF. The CDR3 DNA is TGTGCCAGCAGCACGAACCCGGGACGTCAGGTGTATGGCTACACCTTC.

This clone was picked up many times. This chain connects TRBV28 to TRBJ2-1, with D possibly TRBD1 on 6 matching bases. The CDR3 totals 13 residues. CDR1 and CDR2 (germline): MDHEN, SYDVKM. V lost 10 bases and J 8 bases, leaving 18 bases between the germline ends. CDR3 in DNA: TGTGCCACAATTACAGGGAGTGGCGATGAGCAGTTCTTC. Residues: CATITGSGDEQFF.

V usage is TRBV9 and J usage is TRBJ2-7; weak D call: TRBD1 (5 bases). Germline V gene lookup returns CDR1 SGDLS and CDR2 YYNGEE. The CDR3 consists of 15 residues. V was cut by 3 bases and J by 4 bases, with 17 bases left in between. The CDR3 nucleotides are TGTGCCAGCAGCGCCGCCCAGTCAGGGTGGTACGAGCAGTACTTC. Translation gives CASSAAQSGWYEQYF. The full variable domain, its missing parts supplied by reference TRBV9 and TRBJ2-7, is DSGVTQTPKHLITATGQRVTLRCSPRSGDLSVYWYQQSLDQGLQFLIQYYNGEERAKGNILERFSAQQFPDLHSELNLSSLELGDSALYFCASSAAQSGWYEQYFGPGTRLTVT.

The count of this clone is one. The gene calls are TRBV5-1 and TRBJ2-7; 8 bases map to TRBD1. The V and J ends lost 4 bases and 3 bases, in that order; junction bases with no gene match: 6. Germline CDR1 and CDR2: SGHRS and YFSETQ. CDR3 length equals 14 residues. The CDR3 region is CASSLDREDYEQYF. Here the CDR3 DNA reads TGCGCCAGCAGCCTGGACAGGGAAGACTACGAGCAGTACTTC.

The chain carries TRBV6-5 and TRBJ2-7, with D uncertain. CDR3 length: 12 amino acids. CDR1 MNHEY and CDR2 SVGAGI come from the germline V gene. V was cut by 4 bases and J by 2 bases, with 6 bases left in between. This chain's CDR3 is CASSSITYEQYF. The CDR3 DNA sequence: TGTGCCAGCAGTTCGATTACCTACGAGCAGTACTTC.

The V call is TRBV18, the J call TRBJ2-7, with D perhaps TRBD2 (5 bases). Germline values: CDR1 KGHSH, CDR2 LQKENI. This CDR3 contains 17 residues. Trimming removed 3 bases at V and 0 bases at J, with 18 bases between. CDR3 bases: TGTGCCAGCTCACCTGGGTTTATGAGGGCTTCCTCCTACGAGCAGTACTTC. Amino acids: CASSPGFMRASSYEQYF.

CDR3 sequence (DNA): TGTGCCAGCAGTCCCCAGACTAGCGGCTACGAGCAGTACTTC. Its protein is CASSPQTSGYEQYF. V usage is TRBV27 and J usage is TRBJ2-7; 9 bases fit TRBD2. Germline V gene lookup returns CDR1 MNHEY and CDR2 SMNVEV (reference sequence). The CDR3 covers 14 residues. Unmatched junction bases numbered 5, after V lost 5 bases and J lost 3 bases.

This chain uses TRBV5-1 with TRBJ2-3; TRBD2 matches at 11 bases. This CDR3 is 16 amino acids long. The V gene's germline CDR1 is SGHRS and CDR2 YFSETQ. Trimming at V came to 4 bases and at J to 5 bases, leaving 9 bases not matched to a gene. The CDR3 DNA reads as TGCGCCAGCAGCGAGGGGCGTAGCGGGAGGGGAGATACGCAGTATTTT. It yields the protein CASSEGRSGRGDTQYF.